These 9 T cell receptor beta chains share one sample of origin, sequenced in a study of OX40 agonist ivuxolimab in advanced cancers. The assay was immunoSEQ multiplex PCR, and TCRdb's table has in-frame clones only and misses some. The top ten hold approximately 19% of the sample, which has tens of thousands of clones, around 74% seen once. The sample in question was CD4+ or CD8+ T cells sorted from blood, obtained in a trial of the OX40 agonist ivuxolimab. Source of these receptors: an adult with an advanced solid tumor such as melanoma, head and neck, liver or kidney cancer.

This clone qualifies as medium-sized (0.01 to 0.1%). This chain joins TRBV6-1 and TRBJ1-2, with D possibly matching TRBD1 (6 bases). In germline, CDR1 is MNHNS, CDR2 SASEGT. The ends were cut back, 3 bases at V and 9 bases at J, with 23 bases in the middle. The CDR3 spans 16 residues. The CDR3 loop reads CASSDTGRDTVYRYTF. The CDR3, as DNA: TGTGCCAGCAGTGATACCGGTCGGGACACGGTTTATCGCTACACCTTC.

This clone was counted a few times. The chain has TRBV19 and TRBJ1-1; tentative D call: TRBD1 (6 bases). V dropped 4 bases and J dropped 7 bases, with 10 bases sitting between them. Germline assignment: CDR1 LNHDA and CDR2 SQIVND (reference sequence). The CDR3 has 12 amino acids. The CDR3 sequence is CASSNTGLEAFF. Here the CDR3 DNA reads TGTGCCAGTAGTAATACAGGGCTTGAAGCTTTCTTT.

DNA of the CDR3: TGTGCCAGTAGTATCCCTGGGACAGGGAAAAACATTCAGTACTTC. This codes for CASSIPGTGKNIQYF. The chain is built from TRBV19 and TRBJ2-4; 9 positions agree with TRBD1. CDR3 length: 15 amino acids. Germline-derived CDR1 and CDR2 are LNHDA and SQIVND (reference sequence). Trimming took 3 bases from V and 4 from J; bases not matched to a gene: 4.

The CDR3 loop is CASSLEPPGLARETQYF. The CDR3 region has the DNA TGTGCCAGCAGCTTAGAGCCTCCGGGACTAGCACGGGAGACCCAGTACTTC. The chain combines TRBV7-9 with TRBJ2-5, with 9 bases matching TRBD2. CDR1 is SEHNR, CDR2 FQNEAQ, per germline (reference sequence). CDR3 length: 17 residues. With 1 base clipped from V and 5 bases from J, the junction kept 11 bases outside the gene matches.

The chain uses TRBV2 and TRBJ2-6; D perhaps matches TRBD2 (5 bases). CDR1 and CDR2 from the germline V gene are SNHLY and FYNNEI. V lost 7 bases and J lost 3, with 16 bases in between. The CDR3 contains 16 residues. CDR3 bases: TGTGCCAGCAAGGCCAGCCGGGCGGGTGGGGCCAACGTCCTGACTTTC. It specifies CASKASRAGGANVLTF.

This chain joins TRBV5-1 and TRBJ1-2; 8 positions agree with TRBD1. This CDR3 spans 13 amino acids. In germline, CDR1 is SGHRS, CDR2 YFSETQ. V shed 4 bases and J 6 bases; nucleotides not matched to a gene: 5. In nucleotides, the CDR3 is TGCGCCAGCAGCAAGGGACAGGAAGATGGCTACACCTTC. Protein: CASSKGQEDGYTF.

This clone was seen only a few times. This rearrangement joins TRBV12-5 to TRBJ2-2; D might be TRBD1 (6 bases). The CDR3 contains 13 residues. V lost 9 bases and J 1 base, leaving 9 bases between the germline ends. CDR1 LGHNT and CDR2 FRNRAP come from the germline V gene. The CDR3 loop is CASRDKNTGELFF. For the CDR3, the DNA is TGTGCTAGCCGGGACAAGAACACCGGGGAGCTGTTTTTT.

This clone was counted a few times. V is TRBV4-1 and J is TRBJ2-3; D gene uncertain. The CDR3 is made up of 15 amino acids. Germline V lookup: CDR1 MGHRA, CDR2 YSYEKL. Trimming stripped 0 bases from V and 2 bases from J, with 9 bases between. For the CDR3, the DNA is TGCGCCAGCAGCCAAGACAGCCACCCCACAGATACGCAGTATTTT. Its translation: CASSQDSHPTDTQYF.

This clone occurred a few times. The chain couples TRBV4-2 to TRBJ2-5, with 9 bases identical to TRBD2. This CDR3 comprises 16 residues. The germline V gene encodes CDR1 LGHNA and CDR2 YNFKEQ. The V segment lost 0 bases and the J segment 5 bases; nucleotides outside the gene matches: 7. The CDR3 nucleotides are TGTGCCAGCAGCCAAGAAGGCGGGGGGGCCCGGGAGACCCAGTACTTC. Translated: CASSQEGGGARETQYF.